The T cell receptor (beta chain) under discussion was sequenced for a study of blood T cell repertoires in COVID-19. As for the study in general: The origin of the acute and convalescent COVID-19 samples was the United States, Italy and Spain. T cells, B-cell-depleted T cells, or PBMCs supplied cDNA or gDNA.

Source study methods: For nucleated cells, counts were estimated from reference gene primer amplification. Repertoires were generated with immunoSEQ multiplex PCR, while TCRdb's copy carries only in-frame clones and drops some. The V and J calls and clone size are taken from that table; D and trimming were inferred from the DNA. The sample contains 300,000 to 400,000 clones, about 88% of which appear only once. The clonotype comes from a human donor in a cohort sampled during active COVID-19. Specimen: peripheral blood.

CDR3 bases: TGTGCCAGCTCACCCCGAAGGACAGGGAGGGACACTGAAGCTTTCTTT. This sequence encodes CASSPRRTGRDTEAFF. The rearrangement uses TRBV18 and TRBJ1-1, with 8 bases fitting TRBD1. This CDR3 has 16 residues. V trimming: 3 bases; J trimming: 3 bases; junction bases outside the gene matches: 9. Germline CDR1 is KGHSH and CDR2 is LQKENI.